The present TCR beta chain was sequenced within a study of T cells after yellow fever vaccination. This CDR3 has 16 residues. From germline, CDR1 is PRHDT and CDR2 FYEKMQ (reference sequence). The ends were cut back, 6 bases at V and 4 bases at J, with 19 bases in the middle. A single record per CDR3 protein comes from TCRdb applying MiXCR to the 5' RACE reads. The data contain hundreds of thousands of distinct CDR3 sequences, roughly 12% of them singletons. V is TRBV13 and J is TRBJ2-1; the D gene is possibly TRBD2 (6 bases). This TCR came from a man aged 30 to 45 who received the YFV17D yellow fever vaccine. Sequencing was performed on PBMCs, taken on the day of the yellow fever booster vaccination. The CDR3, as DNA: TGTGCCAGCAGAAAGGCCGGGAGTTCCCTTTACAATGAGCAGTTCTTC. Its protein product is CASRKAGSSLYNEQFF.